This is a list of T cell receptor beta chains from one sample in a study of early T cells in non-severe SARS-CoV-2 infection. Each CDR3 protein gets one entry after TCRdb re-called the 5' RACE reads with MiXCR. Among about 90,000 distinct CDR3 sequences listed, roughly 12% were seen once. Sample: whole blood, taken at baseline. The receptors here all came from an adult who was a healthcare worker with PCR-confirmed SARS-CoV-2 infection or an uninfected control (not recorded which). Both conserved end residues are part of each CDR3. A D gene is named only where the DNA matches it firmly. Where a row states a size, it is once, few, many or the class of an expanded clone; other rows omit it.

many,TRBD1,TRBJ2-4,TRBV12-3/TRBV12-4,TGTGCCTCCTACAGGGGTCGGTACTTC,CASYRGRYF
-,-,TRBJ2-1,TRBV24-1,TGTGCCACCAGTGAGGGGGCTAGCGGACTATACAATGAGCAGTTCTTC,CATSEGASGLYNEQFF
few,-,TRBJ2-2,TRBV11-2,TGTGCCAGCAGCTTACTTCAAGGAGATGTCGGGGAGCTGTTTTTT,CASSLLQGDVGELFF
few,-,TRBJ2-5,TRBV12-3/TRBV12-4,TGTGCCAGCAGTTTCAGAACGGGAGTCCCAGAGACCCAGTACTTC,CASSFRTGVPETQYF
few,-,TRBJ1-5,TRBV19,TGTGCCAGTAGTAGGGATAGGCCGAATAGCAATCAGCCCCAGCATTTT,CASSRDRPNSNQPQHF
few,-,TRBJ1-4,TRBV6-1,TGTGCCAGCGAGGGGTTGTATGAAAAACTGTTTTTT,CASEGLYEKLFF
few,-,TRBJ2-3,TRBV20-1,TGCAGTGCTCAGTCTCTCGCGGAGCGGGTCACAGATACGCAGTATTTT,CSAQSLAERVTDTQYF
few,TRBD2,TRBJ2-7,TRBV11-3,TGTGCCAGCAGCCTTCGCGGGACTAGCGGGAGCTACGAGCAGTACTTC,CASSLRGTSGSYEQYF
many,TRBD1,TRBJ1-5,TRBV12-3/TRBV12-4,TGTGCCAGCAGCACGGGACAGGGAAATCAGCCCCAGCATTTT,CASSTGQGNQPQHF
few,TRBD2,TRBJ2-3,TRBV5-6,TGTGCCAGCAGCTTCGGGGGGGCAGATACGCAGTATTTT,CASSFGGADTQYF
few,TRBD1,TRBJ1-1,TRBV2,TGTGCCAGCAGGGCCTGGGGACAGCACAACACTGAAGCTTTCTTT,CASRAWGQHNTEAFF
-,-,TRBJ2-7,TRBV18,TGTGCCAGCTCACGTACGGGGGTCTACGAGCAGTACTTC,CASSRTGVYEQYF
-,-,TRBJ1-1,TRBV7-9,TGTGCCATCCGGGGGCTTGAAGCTTTCTTT,CAIRGLEAFF
few,TRBD2,TRBJ2-1,TRBV20-1,TGCAGTGCTAGCAGCCTAGCGGGAGATAATGAGCAGTTCTTC,CSASSLAGDNEQFF
few,-,TRBJ1-3,TRBV15,TGTGCCACCAGCAGAGGACAGTCCCCGGGAGGAAACACCATATATTTT,CATSRGQSPGGNTIYF
-,TRBD2,TRBJ2-4,TRBV3-1,TGTGCCAGCAGCCAAGCTCTAGCGGGGGGGCCGCTTCAGTACTTC,CASSQALAGGPLQYF
few,-,TRBJ1-1,TRBV7-4,TGTGCCAGCAGCTCCCGGACCGCTATCACTGAAGCTTTCTTT,CASSSRTAITEAFF